The rows below give T cell receptor beta chains drawn from one sample of a study of blood T cell repertoires in COVID-19. Sequenced by immunoSEQ multiplex PCR; TCRdb stores in-frame clones only, minus some. This table holds fewer than 300,000 clones, roughly 86% found once. Material for sequencing was peripheral blood. The receptor source for this set is a man between 18 and 35 years old with active or convalescent COVID-19. The CDR3 runs from the conserved cysteine through the conserved F or W. D genes are given only for firm matches. Size is omitted from some rows. Given values are once, few, many or a class for expanded clones.

>TRBJ2-1|NA|NA|TRBV15
CATSRDLSGDEQFF
TGTGCCACCAGCAGAGATCTTTCGGGGGATGAGCAGTTCTTC
>TRBJ1-6|TRBD1|NA|TRBV7-8
CASSVTGVGSPLHF
TGTGCCAGCAGCGTTACAGGGGTTGGATCACCCCTCCACTTT
>TRBJ1-1|NA|NA|TRBV9
CASTPHPGGLPGTEAFF
TGTGCCAGCACCCCACATCCGGGAGGACTGCCGGGCACTGAAGCTTTCTTT
>TRBJ2-7|TRBD2|NA|TRBV6-4
CASSDLSGGKYEQYF
TGTGCCAGCAGTGACCTTAGCGGGGGAAAGTACGAGCAGTACTTC
>TRBJ1-4|TRBD1|NA|TRBV4-2
CASSQVGTATNEKLFF
TGTGCCAGCAGCCAAGTCGGGACAGCAACTAATGAAAAACTGTTTTTT
>TRBJ1-4|TRBD1|once|TRBV2
CASSPLTGNIWTNEKLFF
TGTGCCAGCAGTCCACTGACAGGGAATATTTGGACTAATGAAAAACTGTTTTTT
>TRBJ1-2|TRBD1|once|TRBV18
CASSPTSGTGGDVYGYTF
TGTGCCAGCTCACCTACCTCCGGGACAGGGGGCGACGTATACGGCTACACCTTC
>TRBJ1-5|NA|NA|TRBV5-1
CASSLAPGDNQPQHF
TGCGCCAGCAGCTTGGCCCCGGGAGACAATCAGCCCCAGCATTTT
>TRBJ2-2|NA|NA|TRBV3-1/TRBV3-2
CASSHLSASAKRTGELFF
TGTGCCAGCAGCCACCTCTCGGCCAGCGCAAAGAGGACCGGGGAGCTGTTTTTT
>TRBJ2-7|NA|NA|TRBV19
CASSSSRGYEQYF
TGTGCCAGTAGTTCGAGTCGCGGTTACGAGCAGTACTTC
>TRBJ1-3|NA|NA|TRBV18
CASSPIGGSGNTIYF
TGTGCCAGCTCACCAATAGGAGGCTCTGGAAACACCATATATTTT
>TRBJ2-5|TRBD1|NA|TRBV3-1/TRBV3-2
CASSHTGEKETQYF
TGTGCCAGCAGCCATACAGGGGAAAAAGAGACCCAGTACTTC
>TRBJ1-2|NA|NA|TRBV23-1
CASRPQAPLRGGYTF
TGCGCCAGCAGGCCCCAGGCCCCACTAAGGGGTGGCTACACCTTC